Here is one T cell receptor (beta chain) with its context. This record comes from a study of blood T cell repertoires in COVID-19. Looking at the study overall: Researchers got acute and convalescent COVID-19 samples from the United States, Italy and Spain.

With 7 bases removed from V and 1 base from J, the gap between germline ends came to 15 bases. Germline assignment: CDR1 SEHNR and CDR2 FQNEAQ (reference sequence). The CDR3 sequence is 15 residues long. Some clones are missing from TCRdb's copy, which holds only in-frame ones; the method was immunoSEQ multiplex PCR. The sample lists about 250,000 clones; 86% were seen once. The receptor's source is a woman aged 25 to 39 with active or convalescent COVID-19. The chain employs TRBV7-9 and TRBJ2-3, with D maybe TRBD1 (5 bases). The sample was peripheral blood. The CDR3 nucleotides are TGTGCCAGCACCCAAGGGGCCTCGGGCACAGATACGCAGTATTTT. It specifies CASTQGASGTDTQYF.